Included here is one T cell receptor beta chain sequence, with context. The CDR3 totals 13 residues. V lost 0 bases, J lost 5 bases, and 8 bases lay in between. The data derive from a study of blood T cell repertoires in COVID-19. Study at large: The study drew acute and convalescent COVID-19 samples from the United States, Italy and Spain.

Per the study methods: Counts of nucleated cells, estimated from reference gene primer amplification, were obtained. TCRdb's table, derived via immunoSEQ multiplex PCR, lists solely in-frame clones and lacks some. The DNA gave D and trimming, while V, J and clone size come from that table. The top ten hold about 2.2% of the sample, which has about 100,000 clones, 91% seen once. The clonotype comes from a man aged 50 to 59 with active COVID-19. The chain uses TRBV5-3 and TRBJ1-2; D is undetermined. TRBV5-3 is an ORF, with its function uncertain. The sample taken for sequencing was peripheral blood. CDR3 in amino acids: CARSLATRYGYTF. The CDR3 DNA sequence: TGTGCCAGAAGCTTGGCCACTAGGTATGGCTACACCTTC.